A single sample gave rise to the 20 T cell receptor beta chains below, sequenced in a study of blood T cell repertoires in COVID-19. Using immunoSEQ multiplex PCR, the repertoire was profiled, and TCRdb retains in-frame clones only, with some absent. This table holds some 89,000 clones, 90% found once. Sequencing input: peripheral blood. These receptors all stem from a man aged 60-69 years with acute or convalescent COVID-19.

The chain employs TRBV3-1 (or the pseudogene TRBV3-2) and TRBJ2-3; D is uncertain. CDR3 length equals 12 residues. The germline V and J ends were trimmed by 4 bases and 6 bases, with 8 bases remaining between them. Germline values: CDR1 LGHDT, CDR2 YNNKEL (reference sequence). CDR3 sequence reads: CASSLARDTQYF. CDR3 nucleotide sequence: TGTGCCAGCAGCCTCGCCCGGGATACGCAGTATTTT.

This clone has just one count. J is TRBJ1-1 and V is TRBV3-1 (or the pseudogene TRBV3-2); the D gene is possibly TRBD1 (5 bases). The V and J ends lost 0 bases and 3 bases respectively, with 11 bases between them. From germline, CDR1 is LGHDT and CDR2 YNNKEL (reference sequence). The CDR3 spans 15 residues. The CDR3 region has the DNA TGTGCCAGCAGCCAAGATGAGCAGGGTTACACTGAAGCTTTCTTT. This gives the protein CASSQDEQGYTEAFF.

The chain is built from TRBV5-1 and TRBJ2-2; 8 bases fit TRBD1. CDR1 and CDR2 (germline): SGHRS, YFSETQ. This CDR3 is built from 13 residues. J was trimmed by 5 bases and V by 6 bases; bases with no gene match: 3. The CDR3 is CASTNRGTGELFF. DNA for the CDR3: TGCGCCAGCACCAACAGGGGGACCGGGGAGCTGTTTTTT.

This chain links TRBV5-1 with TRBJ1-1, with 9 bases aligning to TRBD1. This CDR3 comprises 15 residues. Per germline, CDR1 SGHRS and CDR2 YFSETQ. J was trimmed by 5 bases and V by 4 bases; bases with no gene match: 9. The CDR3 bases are TGCGCCAGCAGCCCAACAGGGGGCGCGAGGACTGAAGCTTTCTTT. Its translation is CASSPTGGARTEAFF.

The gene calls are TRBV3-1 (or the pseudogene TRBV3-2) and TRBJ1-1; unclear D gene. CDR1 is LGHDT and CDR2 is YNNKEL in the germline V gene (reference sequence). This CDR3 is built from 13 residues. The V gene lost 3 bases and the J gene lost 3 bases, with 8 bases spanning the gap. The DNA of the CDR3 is TGTGCCAGCAGCCATAATAAGCACACTGAAGCTTTCTTT. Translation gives CASSHNKHTEAFF.

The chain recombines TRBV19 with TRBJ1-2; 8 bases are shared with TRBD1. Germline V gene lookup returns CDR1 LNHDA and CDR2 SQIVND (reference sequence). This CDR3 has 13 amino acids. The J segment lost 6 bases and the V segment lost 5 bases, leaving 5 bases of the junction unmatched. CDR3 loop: CASSPQGVDGYTF. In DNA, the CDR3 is TGTGCCAGTAGTCCACAGGGGGTAGATGGCTACACCTTC.

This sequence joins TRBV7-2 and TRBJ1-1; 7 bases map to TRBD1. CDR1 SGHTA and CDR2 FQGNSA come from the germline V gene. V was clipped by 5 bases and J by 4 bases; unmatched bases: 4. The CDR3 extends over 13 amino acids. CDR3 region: CASSPDRPTEAFF. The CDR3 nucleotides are TGTGCCAGCAGCCCGGACAGGCCCACTGAAGCTTTCTTT. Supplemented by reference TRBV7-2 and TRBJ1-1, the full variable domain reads GAGVSQSPSNKVTEKGKDVELRCDPISGHTALYWYRQSLGQGLEFLIYFQGNSAPDKSGLPSDRFSAERTGGSVSTLTIQRTQQEDSAVYLCASSPDRPTEAFFGQGTRLTVV.

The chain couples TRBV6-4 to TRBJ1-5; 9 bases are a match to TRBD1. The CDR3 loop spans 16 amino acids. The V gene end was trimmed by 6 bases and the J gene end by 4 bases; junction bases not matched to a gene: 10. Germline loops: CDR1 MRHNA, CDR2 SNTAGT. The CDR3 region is CASRTIGQGQNQPQHF. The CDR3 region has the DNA TGTGCCAGCAGGACAATCGGACAGGGGCAGAATCAGCCCCAGCATTTT.

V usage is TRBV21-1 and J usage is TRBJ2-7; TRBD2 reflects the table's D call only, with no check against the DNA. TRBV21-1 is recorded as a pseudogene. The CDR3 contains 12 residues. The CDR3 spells CASSKENCEQYF. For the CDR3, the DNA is TGTGCCAGCAGCAAAGAGAACTGCGAGCAGTACTTC.

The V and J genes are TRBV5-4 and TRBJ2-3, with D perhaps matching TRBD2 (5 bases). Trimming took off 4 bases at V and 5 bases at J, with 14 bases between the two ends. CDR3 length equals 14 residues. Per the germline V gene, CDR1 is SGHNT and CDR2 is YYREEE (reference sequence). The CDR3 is CASSPAPGGDTQYF. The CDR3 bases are TGTGCCAGCAGCCCGGCCCCTGGAGGAGATACGCAGTATTTT. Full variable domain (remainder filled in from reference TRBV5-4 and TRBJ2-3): ETGVTQSPTHLIKTRGQQVTLRCSSQSGHNTVSWYQQALGQGPQFIFQYYREEENGRGNFPPRFSGLQFPNYSSELNVNALELDDSALYLCASSPAPGGDTQYFGPGTRLTVL.

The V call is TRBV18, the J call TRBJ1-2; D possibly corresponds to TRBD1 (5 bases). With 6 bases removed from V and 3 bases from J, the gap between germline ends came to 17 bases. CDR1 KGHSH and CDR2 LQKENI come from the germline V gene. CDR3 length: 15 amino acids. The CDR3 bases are TGTGCCAGCTCGATAGACAGTGGCAATTACTATGGCTACACCTTC. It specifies CASSIDSGNYYGYTF.

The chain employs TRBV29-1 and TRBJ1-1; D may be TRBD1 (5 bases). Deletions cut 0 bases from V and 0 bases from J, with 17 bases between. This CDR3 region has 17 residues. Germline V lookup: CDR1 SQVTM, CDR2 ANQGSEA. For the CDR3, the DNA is TGCAGCGTTGAAGATCAGGAGGGGAGAGACATGAACACTGAAGCTTTCTTT. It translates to CSVEDQEGRDMNTEAFF.

CDR3 nucleotides: TGCGCCAGCAGCCCCCCGGGTGGTGGCTACACCTTC. It specifies CASSPPGGGYTF. The rearrangement links TRBV5-1 to TRBJ1-2, with D uncertain. V lost 4 bases and J lost 7, with 11 bases in between. This CDR3 comprises 12 residues. Germline V gene data show CDR1 as SGHRS and CDR2 as YFSETQ.

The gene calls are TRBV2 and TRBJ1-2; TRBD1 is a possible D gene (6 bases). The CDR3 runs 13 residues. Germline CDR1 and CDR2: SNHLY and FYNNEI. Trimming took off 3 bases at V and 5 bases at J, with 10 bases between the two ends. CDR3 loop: CASSEQGIYGYTF. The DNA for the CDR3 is TGTGCCAGCAGTGAGCAGGGGATTTATGGCTACACCTTC.

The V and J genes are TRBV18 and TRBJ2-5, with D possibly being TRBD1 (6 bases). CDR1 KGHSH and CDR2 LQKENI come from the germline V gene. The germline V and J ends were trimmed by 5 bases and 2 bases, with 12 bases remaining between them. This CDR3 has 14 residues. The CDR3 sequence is CASSDRNLQETQYF. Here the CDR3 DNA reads TGTGCCAGCTCAGACAGGAACTTACAAGAGACCCAGTACTTC. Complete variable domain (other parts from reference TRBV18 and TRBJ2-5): NAGVMQNPRHLVRRRGQEARLRCSPMKGHSHVYWYRQLPEEGLKFMVYLQKENIIDESGMPKERFSAEFPKEGPSILRIQQVVRGDSAAYFCASSDRNLQETQYFGPGTRLLVL.

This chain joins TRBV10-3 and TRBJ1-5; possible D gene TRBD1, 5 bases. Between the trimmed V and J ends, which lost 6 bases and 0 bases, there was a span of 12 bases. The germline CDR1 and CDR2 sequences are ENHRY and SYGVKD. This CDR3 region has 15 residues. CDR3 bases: TGTGCCATCAGCGATACAGGATTTAGCAATCAGCCCCAGCATTTT. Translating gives CAISDTGFSNQPQHF.

The CDR3 region has the DNA TGTGCCAGCAGCAGCGGGGGCGTCTCTGGAAACACCATATATTTT. The encoded protein is CASSSGGVSGNTIYF. This chain uses TRBV7-9 with TRBJ1-3, with D tentatively TRBD1 (6 bases). The CDR3 is 15 amino acids. V shed 5 bases and J shed 0 bases, with 11 bases lying between them. The germline CDR1 and CDR2 sequences are SEHNR and FQNEAQ (reference sequence).

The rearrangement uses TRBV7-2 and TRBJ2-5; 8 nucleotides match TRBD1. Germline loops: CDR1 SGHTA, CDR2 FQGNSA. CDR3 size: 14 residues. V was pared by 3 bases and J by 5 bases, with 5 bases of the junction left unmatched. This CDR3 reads CASSLDRAVETQYF. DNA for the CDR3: TGTGCCAGCAGCTTGGACAGGGCGGTGGAGACCCAGTACTTC.

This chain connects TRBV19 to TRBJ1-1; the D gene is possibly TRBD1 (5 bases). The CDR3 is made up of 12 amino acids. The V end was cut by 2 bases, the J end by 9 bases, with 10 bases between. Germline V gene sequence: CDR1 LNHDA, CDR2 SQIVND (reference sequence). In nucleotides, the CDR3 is TGTGCCAGTAGTATAAGTAGGGGAAAAGCTTTCTTT. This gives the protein CASSISRGKAFF.

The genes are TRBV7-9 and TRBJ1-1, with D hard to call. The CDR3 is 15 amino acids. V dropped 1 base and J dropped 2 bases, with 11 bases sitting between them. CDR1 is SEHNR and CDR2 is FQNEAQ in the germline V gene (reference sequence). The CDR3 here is CASSLVRGFNTEAFF. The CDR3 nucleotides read TGTGCCAGCAGCTTAGTTCGGGGATTCAACACTGAAGCTTTCTTT. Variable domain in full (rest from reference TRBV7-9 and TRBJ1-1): DTGVSQNPRHKITKRGQNVTFRCDPISEHNRLYWYRQTLGQGPEFLTYFQNEAQLEKSRLLSDRFSAERPKGSFSTLEIQRTEQGDSAMYLCASSLVRGFNTEAFFGQGTRLTVV.